A selection of T cell receptor beta chains follows, all from one sample in a study of T cells in Graves' hyperthyroidism and ophthalmopathy. A single record per CDR3 protein comes from TCRdb applying MiXCR to the multiplex PCR reads. The sample has 250,000 to 300,000 distinct CDR3 sequences, about 14% seen once. The sequenced sample was blood. These receptors were taken from a woman aged 25 to 39 with Graves' hyperthyroidism that later progressed to Graves' ophthalmopathy. The CDR3 runs from the conserved cysteine through the conserved F or W. The order of the fields is D gene, V gene, clone size, J gene, CDR3 DNA, CDR3 protein. A D gene is named only where the DNA matches it firmly. Size tells how often a clone was seen (once, few, many) or the class of an expanded clone, and some rows leave it out.

TRBD2	TRBV28	many	TRBJ2-3	TGTGCCAGCAGTATAACTGGACTAGCGGAGGGCACAGATACGCAGTATTTT	CASSITGLAEGTDTQYF
TRBD2	TRBV20-1	many	TRBJ2-5	TGCAGTGCTAGTTCCCGACGAGCGGGACCCCAAGAGACCCAGTACTTC	CSASSRRAGPQETQYF
-	TRBV27	many	TRBJ2-3	TGTGCCAGCAGTTTTGAGGGGGTAGGACATAGCACAGATACGCAGTATTTT	CASSFEGVGHSTDTQYF
-	TRBV28	many	TRBJ2-1	TGTGCCAGCAGTTTGCTTTTGTCCTACAATGAGCAGTTCTTC	CASSLLLSYNEQFF
TRBD2	TRBV7-6	many	TRBJ2-7	TGTGCCAGCTCCGAGCGGGAATCGGACGAGCAGTACTTC	CASSERESDEQYF
-	TRBV24-1	-	TRBJ1-2	TGTGCCACCAGTGATTTGACGGGGAAAAGCTACACCTTC	CATSDLTGKSYTF
-	TRBV29-1	few	TRBJ2-7	TGCAGCTCCTTGCGCGGGGACGAGCAGTACTTC	CSSLRGDEQYF
-	TRBV11-2	-	TRBJ2-6	TGTGCCAGCAGCTTAGACCTTTCCCGAGTTGGGGAACCTGGGGCCAACGTCCTGACTTTC	CASSLDLSRVGEPGANVLTF
TRBD2	TRBV24-1	-	TRBJ2-1	TGTGCCACCAGTGATGTGGGCGGGAGGGTGCTAAATGAGCAGTTCTTC	CATSDVGGRVLNEQFF
-	TRBV2	many	TRBJ1-2	TGTGCCAGCAGTGAAGACAGACTAAATGCCATTGGCTACACCTTC	CASSEDRLNAIGYTF
-	TRBV4-3	many	TRBJ2-3	TGCGCCAGCAGCGAGGGGACTCTCAGCACAGATACGCAGTATTTT	CASSEGTLSTDTQYF